The clone carrying this T cell receptor (beta chain) came up a few times. No antigen is known for it. These data belong to a study of cytomegalovirus exposure and HLA in healthy donors. Findings and caveats of the study: In vitro data verified three CMV-associated chains as specific for CMV antigens. With later analysis, a missense DCLRE1C variant became linked to TCR beta V- and J-gene trimming. In a later analysis, at a false discovery rate of 0.05, about 16,000 TCR beta sequences matched HLA alleles.

The PCR ran on 60 Vbeta and 13 Jbeta primers. Using immunoSEQ multiplex PCR, the repertoire was profiled, and TCRdb retains in-frame clones only, with some absent. The table includes about 200,000 clones, roughly 13% detected once. Germline CDR1 reads MNHEY; CDR2 reads SVGAGI. The V and J ends lost 4 bases and 4 bases, in that order; junction bases with no gene match: 1. The CDR3 runs 13 residues. The sequence was collected from a man aged 50 or older in good health and CMV-seropositive. Material: PBMCs. The V and J genes are TRBV6-5 and TRBJ1-2; 9 bases match TRBD1. CDR3 in amino acids: CASSSGQGYGYTF. CDR3 coding DNA: TGTGCCAGCAGTTCGGGACAGGGCTATGGCTACACCTTC.